In its sample, the clone carrying this T cell receptor beta chain was seen once. Its antigen is still unknown. Produced via immunoSEQ multiplex PCR; TCRdb's table is partial and in-frame only. The table has 90,000 to 150,000 clones, 55% to 70% seen once. The data were taken from a study of shared clonotypes between healthy human individuals. Across the whole study: Three men and a couple of women, aged 18 to 49, were donors. Study-wide results and caveats: Donor scarcity curtailed the genetic and exposure-history diversity represented herein.

The CDR3 loop spans 18 amino acids. The germline gives CDR1 MDHEN, CDR2 SYDVKM. With V trimmed by 4 bases and J by 0 bases, 8 bases remained unmatched. The clonotype originates from a woman in her twenties or thirties in good health. Sequenced: memory CD8+ T cells sorted from blood. Subset described: CD45RO+ cells pooled with CCR7-negative TemRA cells. The chain recombines TRBV28 with TRBJ2-6, with 8 bases that match TRBD1. The CDR3: CASSSGQGIRSGANVLTF. In DNA form, the CDR3 reads TGTGCCAGCAGTTCTGGACAGGGAATCCGCTCTGGGGCCAACGTCCTGACTTTC.